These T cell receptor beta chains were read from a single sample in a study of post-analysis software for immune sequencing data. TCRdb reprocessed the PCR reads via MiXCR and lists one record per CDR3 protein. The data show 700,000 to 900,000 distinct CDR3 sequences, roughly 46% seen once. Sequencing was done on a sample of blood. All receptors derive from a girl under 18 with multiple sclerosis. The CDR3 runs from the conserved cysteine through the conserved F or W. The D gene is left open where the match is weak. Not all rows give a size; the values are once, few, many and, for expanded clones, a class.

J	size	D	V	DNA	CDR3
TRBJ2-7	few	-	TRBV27	TGTGCCAGCAGCTTATCGGGGCACATCTACGAGCAGTACTTC	CASSLSGHIYEQYF
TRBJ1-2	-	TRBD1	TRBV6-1	TGTGCCAGCAGTGTAAGGACAGGATACTATGGCTACACCTTC	CASSVRTGYYGYTF
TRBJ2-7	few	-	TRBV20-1	TGCAGTGCTAGCCCCCAACCATACGAGCAGTACTTC	CSASPQPYEQYF
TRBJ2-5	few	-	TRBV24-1	TGTGCCACCAGTGCATTGGGAGAGACCCAGTACTTC	CATSALGETQYF
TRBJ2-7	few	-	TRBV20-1	TGCAGTGCCATGGGAAAAGGCTGGGACGGCACCTACGAGCAGTACTTC	CSAMGKGWDGTYEQYF
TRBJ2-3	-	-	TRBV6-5	TGTGCCAGCAGTAAGGGCCTTGAAGTAGATACGCAGTATTTT	CASSKGLEVDTQYF
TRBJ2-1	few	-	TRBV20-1	TGCAGTGCTAGAACCTGGACCCAAACCAATGAGCAGTTCTTC	CSARTWTQTNEQFF
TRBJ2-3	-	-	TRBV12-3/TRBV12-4	TGTGCCAGCAGTTTATTAAGGGAGTCCCGCACAGATACGCAGTATTTT	CASSLLRESRTDTQYF
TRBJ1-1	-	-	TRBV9	TGTGCCAGCAGCGTATCCGCCGAGGGGTTGACTGAAGCTTTCTTT	CASSVSAEGLTEAFF
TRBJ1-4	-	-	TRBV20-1	TGCAGTGCTAGCGCCCGGGGGGGATCAATGGTTCAACTGTTTTTT	CSASARGGSMVQLFF
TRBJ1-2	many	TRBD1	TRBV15	TGTGCCACCAGCAGAGGAGGACAGGGGATGGGTGGCTACACCTTC	CATSRGGQGMGGYTF
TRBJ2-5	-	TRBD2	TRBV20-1	TGCAGTGCTCAGTCAAATAGCGGGAGGGCACAAGAGACCCAGTACTTC	CSAQSNSGRAQETQYF